This passage covers 10 T cell receptor beta chains from one sample sequenced in a study of tumor-infiltrating lymphocytes in localized non-small cell lung cancer. Clones were read by immunoSEQ multiplex PCR, and TCRdb kept only the in-frame ones, dropping some. The repertoire holds 9,500 to 15,000 clones, with about nine tenths as singletons. Sequencing used lung tumor tissue. The origin of the receptors is a human donor with non-small cell lung cancer.

This chain joins TRBV7-9 and TRBJ2-2; 8 bases fit TRBD1. The CDR3 length is 14 residues. After removal of 4 bases from V and 5 bases from J, the junction contained 3 bases not matched to a gene. Germline lookup yields CDR1 SEHNR and CDR2 FQNEAQ (reference sequence). The CDR3 DNA sequence: TGTGCCAGCAGCTCGGGACAGGCGACCGGGGAGCTGTTTTTT. Amino acid sequence: CASSSGQATGELFF.

This sequence joins TRBV5-1 and TRBJ1-5, with 7 nucleotides matching TRBD1. The CDR3 has 14 residues. Germline V gene data show CDR1 as SGHRS and CDR2 as YFSETQ. With V trimmed by 4 bases and J by 7 bases, 8 bases remained unmatched. CDR3: CASSTGEAEQPQHF. CDR3 sequence (DNA): TGCGCCAGCAGCACAGGGGAGGCTGAACAGCCCCAGCATTTT. The full variable domain, completed using reference TRBV5-1 and TRBJ1-5, is KAGVTQTPRYLIKTRGQQVTLSCSPISGHRSVSWYQQTPGQGLQFLFEYFSETQRNKGNFPGRFSGRQFSNSRSEMNVSTLELGDSALYLCASSTGEAEQPQHFGDGTRLSIL.

This sequence joins TRBV7-2 and TRBJ2-1, with 8 bases matching TRBD2. Looked up from germline, CDR1 is SGHTA and CDR2 is FQGNSA. This CDR3 has 17 amino acids. J lost 7 bases, V lost 5 bases, and 16 bases had no gene match. Here the CDR3 DNA reads TGTGCCAGCAGCACGTCCCTCTCGAGCGGGAGAAATAATGAGCAGTTCTTC. It specifies CASSTSLSSGRNNEQFF.

V is TRBV5-6 and J is TRBJ2-7; 9 bases align to TRBD2. The germline CDR1 and CDR2 sequences are SGHDT and YYEEEE. The junction had 10 bases not matched to a gene; V was cut back by 3 bases and J by 6 bases. The CDR3 runs to 15 residues. CDR3 region: CASSSWSSGSSEQYF. CDR3 nucleotides: TGTGCCAGCAGCTCGTGGAGTAGCGGGAGCAGCGAGCAGTACTTC. Full variable domain (remainder filled in from reference TRBV5-6 and TRBJ2-7): DAGVTQSPTHLIKTRGQQVTLRCSPKSGHDTVSWYQQALGQGPQFIFQYYEEEERQRGNFPDRFSGHQFPNYSSELNVNALLLGDSALYLCASSSWSSGSSEQYFGPGTRLTVT.

The chain uses TRBV28 and TRBJ2-1; D is unclear. Trimming cost V 7 bases and J 0 bases, with 10 bases left between them. The CDR3 length is 14 residues. Germline lookup yields CDR1 MDHEN and CDR2 SYDVKM. In nucleotides, the CDR3 is TGTGCCAGCACCCGGGTCCTCTCCTACAATGAGCAGTTCTTC. Amino acid sequence: CASTRVLSYNEQFF. The whole variable domain, filled in from reference TRBV28 and TRBJ2-1, reads DVKVTQSSRYLVKRTGEKVFLECVQDMDHENMFWYRQDPGLGLRLIYFSYDVKMKEKGDIPEGYSVSREKKERFSLILESASTNQTSMYLCASTRVLSYNEQFFGPGTRLTVL.

The CDR3 reads CASSLVQGNTEAFF. CDR3 coding DNA: TGTGCCAGCAGCTTAGTACAGGGGAACACTGAAGCTTTCTTT. V gene TRBV11-2 combines with J gene TRBJ1-1; perhaps TRBD1 as D (6 bases). CDR3 length: 14 amino acids. Trimming pared 1 base from V and 1 base from J, leaving 7 bases between. The germline V gene encodes CDR1 SGHAT and CDR2 FQNNGV.

The rearrangement uses TRBV5-1 and TRBJ2-7; a possible D gene is TRBD2 (5 bases). Germline V gives CDR1 SGHRS, CDR2 YFSETQ. This CDR3 comprises 14 residues. Trimming cost V 0 bases and J 0 bases, with 7 bases left between them. The CDR3 DNA reads TGCGCCAGCAGCTTGGTAGCGAGCTCCTACGAGCAGTACTTC. It is translated as CASSLVASSYEQYF. Combining the CDR3 with reference TRBV5-1 and TRBJ2-7 gives the whole variable domain KAGVTQTPRYLIKTRGQQVTLSCSPISGHRSVSWYQQTPGQGLQFLFEYFSETQRNKGNFPGRFSGRQFSNSRSEMNVSTLELGDSALYLCASSLVASSYEQYFGPGTRLTVT.

This clone was observed a few times. The CDR3 DNA follows: TGTGCCAGCAGCTTAGCGGCGGGAGGGCGCTACGAGCAGTACTTC. Translating gives CASSLAAGGRYEQYF. The chain links TRBV7-6 to TRBJ2-7, with TRBD2 matching over 9 bases. V lost 0 bases and J lost 3; bases outside the gene matches: 3. The CDR3 is 15 residues long. The germline V gene has CDR1 SGHVS and CDR2 FNYEAQ.

V gene TRBV11-3 combines with J gene TRBJ2-1, with TRBD2 matching over 9 bases. Germline V gene data show CDR1 as SGHNT and CDR2 as YENEEA. The trim removed 0 bases at V and 4 bases at J, leaving 7 bases unmatched. This CDR3 is 17 amino acids long. The chain's CDR3 is CASSLDYGLALYNEQFF. The CDR3 DNA reads TGTGCCAGCAGCTTAGACTACGGACTAGCGCTTTACAATGAGCAGTTCTTC.

This chain links TRBV29-1 with TRBJ1-2, with TRBD1 identical over 10 bases. Trimming took 4 bases from V and 8 from J; bases not matched to a gene: 7. Germline lookup yields CDR1 SQVTM and CDR2 ANQGSEA. CDR3 length: 13 amino acids. CDR3 in amino acids: CSVGFGTGDGYTF. The CDR3 nucleotides read TGCAGCGTTGGCTTCGGGACAGGGGACGGCTACACCTTC. Looking up the rest from reference TRBV29-1 and TRBJ1-2 gives the full variable domain: SAVISQKPSRDICQRGTSLTIQCQVDSQVTMMFWYRQQPGQSLTLIATANQGSEATYESGFVIDKFPISRPNLTFSTLTVSNMSPEDSSIYLCSVGFGTGDGYTFGSGTRLTVV.